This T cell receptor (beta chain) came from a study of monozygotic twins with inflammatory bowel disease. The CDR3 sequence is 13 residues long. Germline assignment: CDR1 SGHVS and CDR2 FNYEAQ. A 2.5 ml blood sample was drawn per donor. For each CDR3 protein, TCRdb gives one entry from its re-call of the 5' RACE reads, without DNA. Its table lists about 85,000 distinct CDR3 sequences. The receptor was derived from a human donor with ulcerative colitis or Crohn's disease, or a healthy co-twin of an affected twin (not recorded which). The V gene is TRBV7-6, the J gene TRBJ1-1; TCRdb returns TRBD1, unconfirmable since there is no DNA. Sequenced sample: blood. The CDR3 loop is CASSLAPGTEAFF.